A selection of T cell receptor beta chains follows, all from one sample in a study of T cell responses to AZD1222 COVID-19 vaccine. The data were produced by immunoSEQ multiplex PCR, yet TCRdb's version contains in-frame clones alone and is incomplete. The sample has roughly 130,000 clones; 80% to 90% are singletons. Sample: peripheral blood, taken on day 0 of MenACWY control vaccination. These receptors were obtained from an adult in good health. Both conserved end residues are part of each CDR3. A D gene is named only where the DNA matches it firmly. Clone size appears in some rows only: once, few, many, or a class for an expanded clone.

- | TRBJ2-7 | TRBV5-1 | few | TGCGCCAGCAGCTCGGACAGCTTAAGCTCCTACGAGCAGTACTTC | CASSSDSLSSYEQYF
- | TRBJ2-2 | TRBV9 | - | TGTGCCAGCAGCGTGGGGACACAAACCTTCGCGAACACCGGGGAGCTGTTTTTT | CASSVGTQTFANTGELFF
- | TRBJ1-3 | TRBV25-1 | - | TGTGCCAGCGTAGACAGTAGTCTGGGCAACACCATATATTTT | CASVDSSLGNTIYF
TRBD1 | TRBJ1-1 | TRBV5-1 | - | TGCGCCAGCAGCCACATACAGGGGACTGAAGCTTTCTTT | CASSHIQGTEAFF
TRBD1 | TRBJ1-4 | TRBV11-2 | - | TGTGCCAGCAGCTTGACAGGGGGCGAAGGAAAACTGTTTTTT | CASSLTGGEGKLFF
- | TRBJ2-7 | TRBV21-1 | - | TGTGCCAGCAGCAAAAAAGACAGCGGGTTCTCCTACGAGCAGTACTTC | CASSKKDSGFSYEQYF
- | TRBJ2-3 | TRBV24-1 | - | TGTGCCACCAGTGATGGCGGAGGGGTGGATACGCAGTATTTT | CATSDGGGVDTQYF
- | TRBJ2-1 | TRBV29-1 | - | TGCAGCGTTGAGAAGGGGTTCTACAATGAGCAGTTCTTC | CSVEKGFYNEQFF
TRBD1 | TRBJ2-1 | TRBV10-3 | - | TGTGCCACCGCGACAGGGAGAACGGACAATGAGCAGTTCTTC | CATATGRTDNEQFF
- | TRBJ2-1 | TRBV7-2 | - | TGTGCCAGCAGCTTACTAGCGAGGAATGAGCAGTTCTTC | CASSLLARNEQFF
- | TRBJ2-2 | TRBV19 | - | TGTGCCAGTAATATAGACCCAGGGTTAAGAGGGGAGCTGTTTTTT | CASNIDPGLRGELFF
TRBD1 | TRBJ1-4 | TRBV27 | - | TGTGCCAGCAGTCCCCGGACAGGGGGAAATGAAAAACTGTTTTTT | CASSPRTGGNEKLFF
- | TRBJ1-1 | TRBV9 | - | TGTGCCAGCAGTGGAGGCAGGGGCGGTTTATTGAACACTGAAGCTTTCTTT | CASSGGRGGLLNTEAFF
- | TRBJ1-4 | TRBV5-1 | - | TGCGCCAGCAGCTTGTCCGGTGAAAAACTGTTTTTT | CASSLSGEKLFF
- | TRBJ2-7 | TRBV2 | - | TGTGCCAGCAGTAGGGACCAGAACTACGAGCAGTACTTC | CASSRDQNYEQYF
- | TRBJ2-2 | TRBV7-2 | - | TGTGCCAGCAGCTTAGATAGACAGGGAGGGGGGAACACCGGGGAGCTGTTTTTT | CASSLDRQGGGNTGELFF
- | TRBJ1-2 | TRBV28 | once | TGTGCCAGCAGGCGGGGGGTCGGCTACACCTTC | CASRRGVGYTF
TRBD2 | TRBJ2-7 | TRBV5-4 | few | TGTGCCAGCAGCTCGGGACTAGCGGGAGGGCAGTACGAGCAGTACTTC | CASSSGLAGGQYEQYF
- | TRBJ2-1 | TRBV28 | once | TGTGCCAGCAGTTCACGGGACCCTTTTTACAATGAGCAGTTCTTC | CASSSRDPFYNEQFF
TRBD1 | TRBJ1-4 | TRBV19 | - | TGTGCCAGTGGAGGGACAGACGCAACTAATGAAAAACTGTTTTTT | CASGGTDATNEKLFF
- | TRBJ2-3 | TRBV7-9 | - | TGTGCCAGCAGCTACAGCAGGGCCACAGATACGCAGTATTTT | CASSYSRATDTQYF
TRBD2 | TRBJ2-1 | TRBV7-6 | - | TGTGCCAGCAGCTACCTAGCGGGAGGGTACAATGAGCAGTTCTTC | CASSYLAGGYNEQFF
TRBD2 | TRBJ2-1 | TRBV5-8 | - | TGTGCCAGCAGCTTGGGAGTTAGCGGGACCTACAATGAGCAGTTCTTC | CASSLGVSGTYNEQFF
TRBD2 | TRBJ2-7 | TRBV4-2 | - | TGTGCCAGCAGCGAAGCGGCACTAGCGGGACCCCCTAACGAGCAGTACTTC | CASSEAALAGPPNEQYF
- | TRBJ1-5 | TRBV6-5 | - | TGTGCCAGCAGTCCCCACACGGGGTTGATACAGCCCCAGCATTTT | CASSPHTGLIQPQHF
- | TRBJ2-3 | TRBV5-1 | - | TGCGCCAGCAGCTTGTTGGCTAGCGGCACAGATACGCAGTATTTT | CASSLLASGTDTQYF
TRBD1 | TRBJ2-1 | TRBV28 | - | TGTGCCAGCCTCCGAGGGGACAGAGCCTACAATGAGCAGTTCTTC | CASLRGDRAYNEQFF
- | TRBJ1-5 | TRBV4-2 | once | TGTGCCAGCAGCCAAACAGGCGGGGCTTATAGCAATCAGCCCCAGCATTTT | CASSQTGGAYSNQPQHF
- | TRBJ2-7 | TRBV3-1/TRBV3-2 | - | TGTGCCAGCAGCCAAGACCGCGGCGAGCAGTACTTC | CASSQDRGEQYF
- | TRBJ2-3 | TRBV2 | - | TGTGCCAGCAGTGTCAGGGGCCTAAAGGACCCCGCCACAGATACGCAGTATTTT | CASSVRGLKDPATDTQYF
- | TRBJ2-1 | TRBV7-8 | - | TGTGCCAGCAGCTTAGTGTTACTTCGGGACCACAATGAGCAGTTCTTC | CASSLVLLRDHNEQFF
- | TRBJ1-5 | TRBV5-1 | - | TGCGCCAGCAGCCCGCATGGCGGGAGTAGCAATCAGCCCCAGCATTTT | CASSPHGGSSNQPQHF
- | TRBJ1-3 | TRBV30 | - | TGTGCCTGGAACCCGGGACTCATAGGAAACACCATATATTTT | CAWNPGLIGNTIYF
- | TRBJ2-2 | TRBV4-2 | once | TGTGCCAGCAGCCCTGACCCTCTAGAAAATAGGGCCGGGGAGCTGTTTTTT | CASSPDPLENRAGELFF
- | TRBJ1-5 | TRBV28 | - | TGTGCCAGCAGTTTAGGTGGGGGGGGTCGCCAGCCCCAGCATTTT | CASSLGGGGRQPQHF
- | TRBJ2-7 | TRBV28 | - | TGTGCCAGCGGCTTTTCTCCCGAGCAGTACTTC | CASGFSPEQYF
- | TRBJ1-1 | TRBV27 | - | TGTGCCAGCAGTTTGCTTGTCGGAGGGGGATATCCCACTGAAGCTTTCTTT | CASSLLVGGGYPTEAFF
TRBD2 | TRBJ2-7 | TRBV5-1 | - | TGCGCCAGCAGACTAGCGGGAGACTACGAGCAGTACTTC | CASRLAGDYEQYF
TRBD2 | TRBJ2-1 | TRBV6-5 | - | TGTGCCAGCAGTTACGGGAGGGCTGTTAATGAGCAGTTCTTC | CASSYGRAVNEQFF
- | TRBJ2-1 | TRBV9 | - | TGTGCCAGCAGCGTAGTGGGGATGGTGCCGTTCTTC | CASSVVGMVPFF
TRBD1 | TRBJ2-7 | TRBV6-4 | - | TGTGCCAGCAGTCGCCTCACAGGGGGAGAGCAGTACTTC | CASSRLTGGEQYF
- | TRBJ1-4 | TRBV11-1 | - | TGTGCCAGCAGACTGGACAGACGAAGTAATGAAAAACTGTTTTTT | CASRLDRRSNEKLFF
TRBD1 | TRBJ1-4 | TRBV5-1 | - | TGCGCCAGCAGCTGGCGGGACAGGGTTTCTGAAAAACTGTTTTTT | CASSWRDRVSEKLFF
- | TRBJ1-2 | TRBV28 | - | TGTGCCAGCAGTAGACAGGAATGGATCTATGGCTACACCTTC | CASSRQEWIYGYTF
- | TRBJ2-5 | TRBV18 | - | TGTGCCAGCTCACCTCCCGGGTACCAAGAGACCCAGTACTTC | CASSPPGYQETQYF
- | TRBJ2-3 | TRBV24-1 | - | TGTGCCACCAGAGGTGGGGCAGATACGCAGTATTTT | CATRGGADTQYF
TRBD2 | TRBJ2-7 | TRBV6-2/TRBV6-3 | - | TGTGCCAGCAGTTACCGGCCTAGCGGGTGGCAGTACTTC | CASSYRPSGWQYF
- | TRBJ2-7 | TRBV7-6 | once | TGTGCCAGCAGCTCTTCCCCGGGGGACGAGCAGTACTTC | CASSSSPGDEQYF
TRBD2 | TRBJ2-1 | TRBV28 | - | TGTGCCAGCAGCCCGGGACTAACCCCGTACAATGAGCAGTTCTTC | CASSPGLTPYNEQFF
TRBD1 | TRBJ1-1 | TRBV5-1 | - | TGCGCCAGCAGACGACGGGGAGGGACAGGAAACACTGAAGCTTTCTTT | CASRRRGGTGNTEAFF
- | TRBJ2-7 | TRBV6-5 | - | TGTGCCAGCAGTTTGGACCTTTACGAGCAGTACTTC | CASSLDLYEQYF
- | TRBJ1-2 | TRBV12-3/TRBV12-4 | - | TGTGCCAGCAGTTTGGAGGGGTACTATGGCTACACCTTC | CASSLEGYYGYTF
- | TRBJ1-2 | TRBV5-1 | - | TGCGCCAGCAGCTTCGGTTCAGGGGTGGATCACTATGGCTACACCTTC | CASSFGSGVDHYGYTF
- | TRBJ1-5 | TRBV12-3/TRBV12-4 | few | TGTGCCAGCAGTTTCGGGGGGAATCAGCCCCAGCATTTT | CASSFGGNQPQHF
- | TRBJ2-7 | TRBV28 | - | TGTGCCAGCAGTTTAATCGTCCCAGACTTCTACGAGCAGTACTTC | CASSLIVPDFYEQYF